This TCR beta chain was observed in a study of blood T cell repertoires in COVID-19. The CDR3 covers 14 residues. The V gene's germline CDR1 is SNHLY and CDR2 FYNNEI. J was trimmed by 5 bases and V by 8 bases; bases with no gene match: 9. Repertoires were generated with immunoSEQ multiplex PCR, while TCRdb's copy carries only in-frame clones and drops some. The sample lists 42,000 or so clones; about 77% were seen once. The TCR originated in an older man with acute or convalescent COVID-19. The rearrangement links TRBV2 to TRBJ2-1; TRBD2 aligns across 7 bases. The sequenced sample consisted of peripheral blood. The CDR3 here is CASARGGTNNEQFF. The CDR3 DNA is TGTGCCAGCGCGCGGGGCGGGACTAACAATGAGCAGTTCTTC.